These 31 T cell receptor beta chains originate from one sample sequenced in a study of breast tumors, draining lymph nodes, adjacent tissues. TCRdb analysed the multiplex PCR reads with MiXCR anew, one entry per CDR3 protein. The repertoire holds 20,000 to 25,000 distinct CDR3 sequences, with roughly 20% as singletons. Sequencing input: breast tumor tissue. These receptors were collected from a female donor with breast cancer. Some clones in this sample may be carry-over from other donors' samples.

This clonotype appeared many times. The CDR3: CASSQEFLQGTYEQYF. CDR3 sequence (DNA): TGTGCCAGCAGCCAAGAATTCTTACAGGGGACCTACGAGCAGTACTTC. The gene calls are TRBV4-2 and TRBJ2-7; 7 nucleotides agree with TRBD1. Germline trimming cut 0 bases from V and 2 bases from J; bases unmatched to any gene: 7. The germline V gene encodes CDR1 LGHNA and CDR2 YNFKEQ. The CDR3 extends over 16 amino acids.

About this clonotype itself: Given the absence of the conserved phenylalanine or tryptophan at the CDR3 end, a read error is likely. CDR3 DNA: TGTACCAGCAGTGAGGTTCTAGCGGGGGGGGACGATGAGCAGTTCCTC. Translated: CTSSEVLAGGDDEQFL. This rearrangement joins TRBV2 to TRBJ2-1; 12 bases fit TRBD2. The germline gives CDR1 SNHLY, CDR2 FYNNEI. The CDR3 is 16 residues long.

This clonotype was observed at least ten times. The chain couples TRBV3-1 to TRBJ2-1, with D tentatively TRBD2 (5 bases). Germline V lookup: CDR1 LGHDT, CDR2 YNNKEL (reference sequence). V was pared by 1 base and J by 9 bases, with 13 bases between. The CDR3 runs to 14 residues. This chain's CDR3 is CASSQAFTGTEQFF. Here the CDR3 DNA reads TGTGCCAGCAGCCAAGCTTTTACGGGAACTGAGCAGTTCTTC.

Details on this clonotype: This may arise from a read error, as a much more abundant clone is one base away. The conserved phenylalanine or tryptophan is not found at the CDR3 terminus, so this likely reflects a read error. J is TRBJ2-2 and V is TRBV19; TRBD1 or TRBD2 may be the D gene (5 bases each). The germline V and J ends were trimmed by 7 bases and 7 bases, with 16 bases remaining between them. This CDR3 comprises 14 residues. Germline CDR1 and CDR2: LNHDA and SQIVND (reference sequence). The CDR3 region is CASTRDPRGGELFV. As DNA, the CDR3 is TGTGCCAGTACCCGGGACCCCCGGGGCGGGGAGCTGTTTGTT.

This clonotype came up many times. The chain carries TRBV28 and TRBJ2-7; D possibly matches TRBD1 or TRBD2 (5 bases each). CDR3 length equals 14 residues. Trimming took off 8 bases at V and 3 bases at J, with 17 bases between the two ends. CDR1 is MDHEN, CDR2 SYDVKM, per germline. The CDR3 sequence: CASRSTGTNYEQYF. Here the CDR3 DNA reads TGTGCCAGCCGATCAACCGGGACCAACTACGAGCAGTACTTC.

This clonotype appeared many times. The chain couples TRBV6-6 to TRBJ2-7; the match to TRBD2 covers 8 bases. The V segment lost 6 bases and the J segment 6 bases; nucleotides outside the gene matches: 7. Germline V gene data show CDR1 as MNHNY and CDR2 as SVGAGI (reference sequence). The CDR3 covers 13 residues. The CDR3 region has the DNA TGTGCCAGCAGCCCCGGACTAGCTCTCGAGCAGTACTTC. Its translation is CASSPGLALEQYF.

At least ten counts were recorded for this clonotype. The chain links TRBV19 to TRBJ2-1; 10 bases fit TRBD2. Germline CDR1 and CDR2: LNHDA and SQIVND (reference sequence). The V gene end was trimmed by 7 bases and the J gene end by 0 bases; junction bases not matched to a gene: 6. This CDR3 region has 16 residues. DNA for the CDR3: TGTGCCAGTACCCCACTAGCGGGAAGCTCCTACAATGAGCAGTTCTTC. Its translation: CASTPLAGSSYNEQFF.

This clonotype has ten or more counts. The rearrangement uses TRBV12-3 or TRBV12-4 and TRBJ1-2, with no clear D. The V end lost 6 bases, the J end lost 5 bases, and 13 bases lay between the germline ends. There are 13 residues in the CDR3. The CDR3 spells CASSPGMGYGYTF. The CDR3 nucleotides read TGTGCCAGCAGCCCCGGGATGGGATATGGCTACACCTTC.

To note about this clonotype: The CDR3 does not close with the conserved phenylalanine or tryptophan, likely indicating a read error. The chain uses TRBV27 and TRBJ1-6, with TRBD1 identical over 8 bases. After removal of 7 bases from V and 4 bases from J, the junction contained 9 bases not matched to a gene. CDR1 is MNHEY, CDR2 SMNVEV, per germline (reference sequence). This CDR3 is 16 amino acids long. The CDR3 DNA is TGTGCCAGCAAACCCGGATACAGGGGGTATAATTCACCCCTCCACCTC. Amino acid sequence: CASKPGYRGYNSPLHL.

Notes on this clonotype: This may come from a read error, since a much larger clone is one base off. The genes are TRBV5-1 and TRBJ2-2; the D is unclear. Germline V CDR1 and CDR2: SGHRS, YFSETQ. Trimming removed 3 bases at V and 0 bases at J, with 6 bases between. CDR3 length equals 14 residues. The CDR3: CASSYLANTGELFF. The CDR3 DNA follows: TGCGCCAGCAGCTACCTAGCGAACACCGGGGAGCTGTTTTTT. The full variable domain, with the rest looked up from reference TRBV5-1 and TRBJ2-2, is KAGVTQTPRYLIKTRGQQVTLSCSPISGHRSVSWYQQTPGQGLQFLFEYFSETQRNKGNFPGRFSGRQFSNSRSEMNVSTLELGDSALYLCASSYLANTGELFFGEGSRLTVL.

The chain joins TRBV5-1 to TRBJ2-7, with TRBD1 as a possible D gene (6 bases). This CDR3 comprises 12 residues. Trimming removed 0 bases at V and 5 bases at J, with 6 bases between. Germline V lookup: CDR1 SGHRS, CDR2 YFSETQ. The CDR3, as DNA: TGCGCCAGCAGCTTGGACAGGGACGAGCAGTACTTC. Its protein is CASSLDRDEQYF. Full variable domain (outside the CDR3, taken from reference TRBV5-1 and TRBJ2-7): KAGVTQTPRYLIKTRGQQVTLSCSPISGHRSVSWYQQTPGQGLQFLFEYFSETQRNKGNFPGRFSGRQFSNSRSEMNVSTLELGDSALYLCASSLDRDEQYFGPGTRLTVT.

The rearrangement uses TRBV4-1 and TRBJ2-2, with D possibly matching TRBD2 (7 bases). This CDR3 contains 16 residues. Germline CDR1 MGHRA, CDR2 YSYEKL. V shed 4 bases and J shed 7 bases, with 19 bases lying between them. The DNA of the CDR3 is TGCGCCAGCAGCCGGGAGGGGGTAGGGCTAGGCGGGGAGCTGTTTTTT. Translation gives CASSREGVGLGGELFF.

This clonotype came up once. Given a much more abundant clone one base away, this may be a read error. The chain has TRBV28 and TRBJ2-3; 8 bases map to TRBD2. Germline V gene data show CDR1 as MDHEN and CDR2 as SYDVKM. Trimming took 8 bases from V and 2 from J; bases not matched to a gene: 6. The CDR3 runs to 14 residues. CDR3 in DNA: TGTGCCAGCGCTGTAGCGGGACTCACAGATACGCAGTATTTT. Protein product: CASAVAGLTDTQYF.

About this clonotype itself: Mismatch with germline at one junction end may stem from a read error. This rearrangement joins TRBV20-1 to TRBJ1-3; 8 bases map to TRBD1. Germline V gene lookup returns CDR1 DFQATT and CDR2 SNEGSKA (reference sequence). There are 17 residues in the CDR3. The CDR3 loop reads CSERDWDRPSSGDTIYF. CDR3 in DNA: TGCAGTGAGAGAGACTGGGACAGGCCGAGCTCTGGAGACACCATATATTTT.

This clonotype was counted many times. The J gene is TRBJ1-2, the V gene TRBV2, with 9 bases lining up with TRBD1. Unmatched junction bases numbered 4, after V lost 6 bases and J lost 5 bases. The CDR3 is 13 amino acids. In germline, CDR1 is SNHLY, CDR2 FYNNEI. This CDR3 is CASRAGTGYGYTF. Here the CDR3 DNA reads TGTGCCAGCAGGGCGGGGACAGGGTATGGCTACACCTTC.

At least ten counts were recorded for this clonotype. The V and J genes are TRBV5-5 and TRBJ2-7; D not resolved. Germline loops: CDR1 SGHKS, CDR2 YYEKEE (reference sequence). The length of the CDR3 is 14 residues. V lost 4 bases to trimming and J lost 3 bases, with 14 bases between them. The CDR3 region has the DNA TGTGCCAGCAGCCCTTCCGCCGGTCACTACGAGCAGTACTTC. It is translated as CASSPSAGHYEQYF.

This clonotype occurred a few times. This may arise from a read error, as a much more abundant clone is one base away. V usage is TRBV7-2 and J usage is TRBJ2-7; D is unclear. V gave up 5 bases and J gave up 5 bases, with 13 bases separating them. Germline-derived CDR1 and CDR2 are SGHTA and FQGNSA. The length of the CDR3 is 13 residues. DNA for the CDR3: TGTGCCAGCAGCCTAACCAGTGGCCACGAGCAGTACTTC. Its protein is CASSLTSGHEQYF.

This clonotype was counted at least ten times. This rearrangement joins TRBV29-1 to TRBJ1-4; D is ambiguous. Germline CDR1 SQVTM, CDR2 ANQGSEA. This CDR3 region has 13 residues. V lost 7 bases to trimming and J lost 5 bases, with 14 bases between them. CDR3 sequence (DNA): TGCAGCGCATTACCCGGGAGAAATGAAAAACTGTTTTTT. Translating gives CSALPGRNEKLFF.

This clonotype was seen ten or more times. The chain has TRBV7-3 and TRBJ2-3; 8 nucleotides line up with TRBD2. V lost 5 bases to trimming and J lost 5 bases; unmatched junction nucleotides: 6. Germline V CDR1 and CDR2: SGHTA, FQGTGA. This CDR3 is built from 14 residues. The DNA of the CDR3 is TGTGCCAGCAGCCGGGGGGGCGGTGTAGATACGCAGTATTTT. Translation: CASSRGGGVDTQYF.

In this sample, this clonotype turned up many times. A read error may account for a junction end that differs from germline. The gene calls are TRBV20-1 and TRBJ2-2, with 11 nucleotides matching TRBD2. The CDR3 sequence is 12 residues long. Germline CDR1 DFQATT, CDR2 SNEGSKA (reference sequence). The CDR3 DNA follows: TGCAGTCCTAGCGGGAGGACCGGGGAGCTGTTTTTT. Translation gives CSPSGRTGELFF.

The sample holds many counts of this clonotype. The rearrangement uses TRBV7-8 and TRBJ2-7; D gene unclear. The CDR3 is made up of 14 amino acids. Germline-derived CDR1 and CDR2 are SGHVS and FQNEAQ. Trimming removed 1 base from V and 4 bases from J, with 11 bases in between. CDR3 sequence: CASSLDPADYEQYF. CDR3 sequence (DNA): TGTGCCAGCAGCTTAGACCCCGCGGATTACGAGCAGTACTTC.

This clonotype was detected ten times or more. This chain uses TRBV6-6 with TRBJ2-2, with TRBD2 matching over 8 bases. J was trimmed by 5 bases and V by 8 bases; bases with no gene match: 10. This CDR3 spans 15 amino acids. Germline V lookup: CDR1 MNHNY, CDR2 SVGAGI (reference sequence). The CDR3 nucleotides are TGTGCCAGCTCCCTTCCGGGGGGGAGGACCGGGGAGCTGTTTTTT. It is translated as CASSLPGGRTGELFF.

Many counts were recorded for this clonotype. This chain links TRBV2 with TRBJ1-2; maybe TRBD1 (6 bases). Trimming removed 4 bases from V and 6 bases from J, with 12 bases in between. Germline V gives CDR1 SNHLY, CDR2 FYNNEI. This CDR3 has 13 amino acids. The CDR3 DNA follows: TGTGCCAGCAGTGGAATAAGGGGGGATGGCTACACCTTC. This gives the protein CASSGIRGDGYTF.

A few counts support this clonotype. The rearrangement uses TRBV7-3 and TRBJ2-2; D tentatively fits TRBD1 or TRBD2 (7 bases each). Trimming stripped 5 bases from V and 6 bases from J, with 10 bases between. The V gene's germline CDR1 is SGHTA and CDR2 FQGTGA. CDR3 size: 13 residues. The CDR3 nucleotides read TGTGCCAGCAGCCAGGGGGGGGCCGGGGAGCTGTTTTTT. Protein: CASSQGGAGELFF.

The chain carries TRBV28 and TRBJ2-3; 9 positions agree with TRBD2. The CDR3 totals 13 residues. V was pared by 7 bases and J by 5 bases, with 4 bases of the junction left unmatched. CDR1 and CDR2 (germline): MDHEN, SYDVKM. This CDR3 is CASNSGSQDTQYF. Written as DNA, the CDR3 is TGTGCCAGCAATAGCGGGAGTCAAGATACGCAGTATTTT.

This clonotype was seen just once. Sequence at one end of the junction differs from germline and may be a read error. The rearrangement joins TRBV29-1 to TRBJ2-5; possibly TRBD2 for D (5 bases). CDR3 size: 12 residues. Germline CDR1 is SQVTM and CDR2 is ANQGSEA. CDR3 sequence reads: CSAMDSQEAQHF. In nucleotides, the CDR3 is TGCAGCGCGATGGACTCACAAGAGGCCCAGCACTTC.

This clonotype was detected many times. The V gene is TRBV12-3 or TRBV12-4, the J gene TRBJ2-5; D call uncertain. Trimming pared 5 bases from V and 5 bases from J, leaving 6 bases between. The CDR3 is made up of 11 amino acids. CDR3 loop: CASSRMETQYF. The DNA for the CDR3 is TGTGCCAGCAGTCGGATGGAGACCCAGTACTTC.

Ten or more counts support this clonotype. In DNA form, the CDR3 reads TGCAGTGCTAGAGATGTGGGATTTGGAAACACCATATATTTT. Its protein is CSARDVGFGNTIYF. The chain recombines TRBV20-1 with TRBJ1-3; D gene uncertain. The germline CDR1 and CDR2 sequences are DFQATT and SNEGSKA (reference sequence). The CDR3 runs to 14 residues. V was clipped by 0 bases and J by 3 bases, with 9 bases between them.

This clonotype occurred many times. The genes are TRBV14 and TRBJ1-2, with D uncertain. V lost 2 bases and J 0 bases, leaving 7 bases between the germline ends. The CDR3 is 14 amino acids. CDR1 and CDR2 from the germline V gene are SGHDN and FVKESK. The CDR3 here is CASSQTGTNYGYTF. The CDR3 region has the DNA TGTGCCAGCAGCCAAACCGGGACTAACTATGGCTACACCTTC. The whole variable domain, remainder taken from reference TRBV14 and TRBJ1-2, is EAGVTQFPSHSVIEKGQTVTLRCDPISGHDNLYWYRRVMGKEIKFLLHFVKESKQDESGMPNNRFLAERTGGTYSTLKVQPAELEDSGVYFCASSQTGTNYGYTFGSGTRLTVV.

Ten or more counts support this clonotype. The chain links TRBV7-9 to TRBJ2-2; D possibly uses TRBD1 or TRBD2 (8 bases each). The CDR3 is 17 amino acids. CDR1 and CDR2 from the germline V gene are SEHNR and FQNEAQ (reference sequence). V was pared by 6 bases and J by 7 bases, with 24 bases between. The CDR3 is CASRPGGPERGFGELFF. CDR3 DNA: TGTGCCAGCAGACCAGGGGGCCCGGAGCGGGGGTTCGGGGAGCTGTTTTTT.

Concerning this clonotype: The missing conserved phenylalanine or tryptophan at the end of this CDR3 makes a read error likely. V gene TRBV20-1 combines with J gene TRBJ2-7; 9 bases fit TRBD1. This CDR3 contains 14 residues. V lost 7 bases to trimming and J lost 6 bases; unmatched junction nucleotides: 13. CDR1 and CDR2 from the germline V gene are DFQATT and SNEGSKA (reference sequence). In DNA form, the CDR3 reads TGCAGTGAAACCCGGCTGGGACAGGGCCGCGAGCAGTACCTC. This codes for CSETRLGQGREQYL.